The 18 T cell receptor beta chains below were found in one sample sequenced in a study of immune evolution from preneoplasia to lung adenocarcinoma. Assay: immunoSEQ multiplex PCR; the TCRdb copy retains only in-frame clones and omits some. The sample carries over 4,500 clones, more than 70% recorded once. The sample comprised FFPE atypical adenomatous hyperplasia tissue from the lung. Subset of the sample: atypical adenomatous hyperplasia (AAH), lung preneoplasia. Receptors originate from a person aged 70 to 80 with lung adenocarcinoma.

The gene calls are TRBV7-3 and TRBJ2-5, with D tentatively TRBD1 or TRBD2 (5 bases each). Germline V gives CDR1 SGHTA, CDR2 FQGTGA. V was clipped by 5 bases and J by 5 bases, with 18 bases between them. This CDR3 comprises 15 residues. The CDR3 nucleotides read TGTGCCAGCAGCGAAGGGTTGGGGGAGATGGAGACCCAGTACTTC. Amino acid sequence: CASSEGLGEMETQYF.

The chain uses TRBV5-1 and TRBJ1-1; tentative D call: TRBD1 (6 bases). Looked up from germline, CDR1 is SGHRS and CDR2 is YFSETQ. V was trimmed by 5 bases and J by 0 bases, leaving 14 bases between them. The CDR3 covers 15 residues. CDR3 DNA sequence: TGCGCCAGCAGAGGGGACATCGCTGTGAACACTGAAGCTTTCTTT. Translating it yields CASRGDIAVNTEAFF.

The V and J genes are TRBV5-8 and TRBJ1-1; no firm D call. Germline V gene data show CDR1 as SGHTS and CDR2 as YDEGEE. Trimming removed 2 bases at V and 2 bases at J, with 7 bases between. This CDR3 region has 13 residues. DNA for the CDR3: TGTGCCAGCAGCTTAACAGTCAACACTGAAGCTTTCTTT. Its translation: CASSLTVNTEAFF.

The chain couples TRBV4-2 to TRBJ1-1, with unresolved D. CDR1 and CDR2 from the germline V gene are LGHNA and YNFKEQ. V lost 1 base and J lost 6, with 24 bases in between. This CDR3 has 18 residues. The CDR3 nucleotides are TGTGCCAGCAGCCAAGGGGGAGGATCACTCGGCCGCGATGCTGAAGCTTTCTTT. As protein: CASSQGGGSLGRDAEAFF.

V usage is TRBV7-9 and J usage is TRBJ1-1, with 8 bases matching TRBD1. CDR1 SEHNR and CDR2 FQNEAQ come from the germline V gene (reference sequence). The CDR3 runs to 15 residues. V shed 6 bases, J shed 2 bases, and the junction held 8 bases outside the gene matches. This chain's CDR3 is CASRHGTGTNTEAFF. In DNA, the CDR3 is TGTGCCAGCAGGCACGGGACAGGCACCAACACTGAAGCTTTCTTT.

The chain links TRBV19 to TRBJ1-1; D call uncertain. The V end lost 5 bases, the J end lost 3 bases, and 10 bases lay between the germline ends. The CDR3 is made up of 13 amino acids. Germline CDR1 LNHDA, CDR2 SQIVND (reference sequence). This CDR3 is CASSQSLYTEAFF. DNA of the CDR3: TGTGCCAGTAGTCAGTCCCTCTACACTGAAGCTTTCTTT.

Here the CDR3 reads CASSQVWRDTNNYGYTF. The CDR3, as DNA: TGTGCCAGCAGCCAAGTGTGGCGGGACACCAATAACTATGGCTACACCTTC. The V and J genes are TRBV4-2 and TRBJ1-2, with D possibly being TRBD1 (6 bases). This CDR3 spans 17 amino acids. V lost 1 base, J lost 1 base, and 16 bases lay in between. Germline CDR1 LGHNA, CDR2 YNFKEQ.

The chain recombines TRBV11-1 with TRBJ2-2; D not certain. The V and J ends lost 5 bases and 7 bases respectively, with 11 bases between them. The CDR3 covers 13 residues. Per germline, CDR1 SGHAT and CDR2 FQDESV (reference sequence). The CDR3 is CASSPPGFGELFF. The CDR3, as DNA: TGTGCCAGCAGCCCCCCAGGCTTCGGGGAGCTGTTTTTT.

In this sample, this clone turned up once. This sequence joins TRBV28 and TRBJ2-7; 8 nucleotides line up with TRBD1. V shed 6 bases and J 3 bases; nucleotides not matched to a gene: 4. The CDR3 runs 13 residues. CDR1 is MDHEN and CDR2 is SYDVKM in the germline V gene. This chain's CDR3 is CASSPGGFYEQYF. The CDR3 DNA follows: TGTGCCAGCAGCCCAGGGGGCTTCTACGAGCAGTACTTC.

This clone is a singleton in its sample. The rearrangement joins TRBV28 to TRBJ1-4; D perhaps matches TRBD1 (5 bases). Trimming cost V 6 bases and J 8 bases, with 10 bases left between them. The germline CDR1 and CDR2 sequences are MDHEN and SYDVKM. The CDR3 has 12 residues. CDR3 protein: CASSAWGEKLFF. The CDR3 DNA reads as TGTGCCAGCAGCGCCTGGGGGGAAAAACTGTTTTTT. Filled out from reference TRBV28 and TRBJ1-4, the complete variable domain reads DVKVTQSSRYLVKRTGEKVFLECVQDMDHENMFWYRQDPGLGLRLIYFSYDVKMKEKGDIPEGYSVSREKKERFSLILESASTNQTSMYLCASSAWGEKLFFGSGTQLSVL.

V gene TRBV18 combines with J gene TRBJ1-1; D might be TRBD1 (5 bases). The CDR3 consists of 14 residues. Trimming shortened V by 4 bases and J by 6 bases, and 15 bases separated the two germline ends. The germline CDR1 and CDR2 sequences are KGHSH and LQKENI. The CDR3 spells CASSLFDRMAEAFF. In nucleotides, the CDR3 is TGTGCCAGCTCACTTTTTGACAGAATGGCTGAAGCTTTCTTT. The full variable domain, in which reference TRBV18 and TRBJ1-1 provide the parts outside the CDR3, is NAGVMQNPRHLVRRRGQEARLRCSPMKGHSHVYWYRQLPEEGLKFMVYLQKENIIDESGMPKERFSAEFPKEGPSILRIQQVVRGDSAAYFCASSLFDRMAEAFFGQGTRLTVV.

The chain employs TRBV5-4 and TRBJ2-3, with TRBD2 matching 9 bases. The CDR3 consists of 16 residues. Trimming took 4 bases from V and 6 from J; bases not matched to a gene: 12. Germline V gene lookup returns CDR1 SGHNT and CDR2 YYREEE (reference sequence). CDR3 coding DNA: TGTGCCAGCAGCCGTCCGGCTAGCGGGGCCCTTGATACGCAGTATTTT. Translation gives CASSRPASGALDTQYF.

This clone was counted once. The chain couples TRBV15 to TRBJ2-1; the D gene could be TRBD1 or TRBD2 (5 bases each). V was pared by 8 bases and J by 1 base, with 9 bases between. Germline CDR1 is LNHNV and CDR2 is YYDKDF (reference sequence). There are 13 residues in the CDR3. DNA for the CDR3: TGTGCCACCGGGGGTAAATCCTACAATGAGCAGTTCTTC. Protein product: CATGGKSYNEQFF.

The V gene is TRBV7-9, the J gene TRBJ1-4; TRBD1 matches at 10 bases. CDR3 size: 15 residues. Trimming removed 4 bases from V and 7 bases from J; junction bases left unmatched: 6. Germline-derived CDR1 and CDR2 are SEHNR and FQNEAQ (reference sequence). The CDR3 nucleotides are TGTGCCAGCAGCTCACCGACAGGGGGCGGTGAAAAACTGTTTTTT. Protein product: CASSSPTGGGEKLFF.

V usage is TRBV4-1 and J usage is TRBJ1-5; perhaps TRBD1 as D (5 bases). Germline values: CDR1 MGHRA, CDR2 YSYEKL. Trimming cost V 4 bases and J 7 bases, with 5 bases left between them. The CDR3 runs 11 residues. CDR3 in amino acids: CASSRGQPQHF. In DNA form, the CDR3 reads TGCGCCAGCAGCCGGGGCCAGCCCCAGCATTTT.

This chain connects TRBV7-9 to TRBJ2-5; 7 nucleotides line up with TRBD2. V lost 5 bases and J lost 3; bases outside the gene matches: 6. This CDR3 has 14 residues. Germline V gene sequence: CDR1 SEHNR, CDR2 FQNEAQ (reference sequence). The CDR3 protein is CASSPGTTKETQYF. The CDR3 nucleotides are TGTGCCAGCAGCCCAGGGACTACAAAAGAGACCCAGTACTTC.

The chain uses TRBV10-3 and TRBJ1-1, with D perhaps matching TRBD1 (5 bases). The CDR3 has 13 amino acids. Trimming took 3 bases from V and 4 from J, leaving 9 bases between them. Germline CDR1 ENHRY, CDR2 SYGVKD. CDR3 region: CAISEATATEAFF. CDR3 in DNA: TGTGCCATCAGTGAAGCGACAGCCACTGAAGCTTTCTTT.

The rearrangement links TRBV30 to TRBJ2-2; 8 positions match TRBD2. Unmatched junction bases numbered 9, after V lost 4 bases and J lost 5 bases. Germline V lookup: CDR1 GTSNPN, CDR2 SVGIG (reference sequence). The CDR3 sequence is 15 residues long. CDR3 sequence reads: CAWNTGLVPTGELFF. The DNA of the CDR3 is TGTGCCTGGAACACGGGACTAGTTCCGACCGGGGAGCTGTTTTTT.